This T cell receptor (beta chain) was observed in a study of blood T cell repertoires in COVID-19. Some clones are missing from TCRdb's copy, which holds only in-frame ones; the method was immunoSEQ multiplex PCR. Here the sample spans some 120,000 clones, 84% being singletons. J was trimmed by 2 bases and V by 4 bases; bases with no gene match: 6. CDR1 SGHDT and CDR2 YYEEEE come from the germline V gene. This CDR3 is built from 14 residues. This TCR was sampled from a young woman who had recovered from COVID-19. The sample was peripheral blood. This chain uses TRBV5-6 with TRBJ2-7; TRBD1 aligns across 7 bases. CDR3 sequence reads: CASSGTDRAYEQYF. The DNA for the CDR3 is TGTGCCAGCAGCGGTACTGACAGGGCCTACGAGCAGTACTTC.